The next 3 T cell receptor beta chains were all read from a single sample in a study of cytomegalovirus exposure and HLA in healthy donors. In the PCR, 60 Vbeta and 13 Jbeta primers were used. Measured with immunoSEQ multiplex PCR; TCRdb has only the in-frame clones, and not every one. The sample holds approximately 140,000 clones, more than 75% seen once. Sequences were obtained from PBMCs. The source is a man aged 18 to 30 in good health and CMV-seropositive.

This rearrangement joins TRBV5-6 to TRBJ2-7; 11 bases line up with TRBD2. Germline V CDR1 and CDR2: SGHDT, YYEEEE. The CDR3 contains 16 residues. V gave up 5 bases and J gave up 1 base; unmatched junction bases: 8. The CDR3 DNA follows: TGTGCCAGCAGTCTGGCGCTAGCGGGAGGTTCCTACGAGCAGTACTTC. Translated, it gives CASSLALAGGSYEQYF.

The chain recombines TRBV5-1 with TRBJ2-5; no firm D call. Trimming removed 6 bases at V and 3 bases at J, with 6 bases between. Germline V CDR1 and CDR2: SGHRS, YFSETQ. This CDR3 is 11 amino acids long. Here the CDR3 reads CASIHEETQYF. CDR3 nucleotide sequence: TGCGCCAGCATCCATGAAGAGACCCAGTACTTC.

The V and J genes are TRBV7-8 and TRBJ2-1, with 7 bases identical to TRBD2. This CDR3 contains 16 residues. Germline CDR1 is SGHVS and CDR2 is FQNEAQ. V shed 3 bases, J shed 2 bases, and the junction held 7 bases outside the gene matches. The CDR3 DNA sequence: TGTGCCAGCAGCTTTCCAGGGAGGGGAACCTACAATGAGCAGTTCTTC. This encodes CASSFPGRGTYNEQFF.